This record looks at one T cell receptor beta chain sequence and its context. This clonotype has at least ten counts. Its cognate antigen has yet to be identified. Nothing much larger sits one base from this clone, and base qualities are not available. The Immunoverse kit was used to build TCR libraries from 400 ng RNA, with molecular barcoded adaptors covering alpha/delta and beta/gamma chains. TCR library preparation was performed with the same RNA that was used for transcriptome sequencing. Sequencing of the TCR libraries was done on an Illumina HiSeq 4000 with 2 x 150 cycles. The authors' pipeline ran thus. MiXCR aligned TCR reads to human V, D, J and C references and assembled the aligned reads into CDR3 clonotypes, with quality filtering and error correction included. The tcR package in R was used for analysis of clonotype counts and gene usage diversity. For inspection of raw mapping reads, RNA-seq reads were mapped by STAR aligner version 2.5.3a onto GRCh37 of the human genome. IR-seq fastq files were randomly downsampled with Seqtk 1.3 to test the effect of sequencing depth on detected clonotypes. TCRdb reworked the public reads: Q25 trimming with fastp, MiXCR clone assembly, productive beta chains retained. For every CDR3 protein sequence, its rows merge into one entry that carries the most common genes and DNA. These V and J calls rely on TCRdb rather than the paper's analysis. This sample has 90,000 or so distinct CDR3 sequences in its table, and around a fifth of those were observed once. About an eighth of the sample lies in the top ten.

The source of the sample is a study of read filtering for tumor transcriptome and immune sequencing (dated by TCRdb to the early 2020s). About the full investigation: The cohort consisted of under 20 male and 14 female patients, with a mean age of around 60 years and an age range of about 40 to 85. Under revised international staging, roughly eight patients fell into R-ISS I, more than 15 into R-ISS II and over five into R-ISS III. After DNase treatment, whole-transcriptome libraries were prepared with the TruSeq RNA Access Library Prep Kit. Per sample, about 4.05 to 11 million TCR-region mapped reads were obtained with IR-seq, compared with only about 80 to 1,400 with RNA-seq. As a main aim, a read-filtering strategy for immune repertoire data was addressed, with the specific question being whether clonotypes supported by a single read should be removed. Using the same bone marrow samples, the study compared TCR repertoires obtained by targeted immune repertoire sequencing with those obtained by bulk whole-transcriptome sequencing.

Each patient had bone marrow sampled at the time of active disease. Bone marrow mononuclear cells were isolated by Ficoll-Hypaque density gradient centrifugation. CD138-negative cells were obtained by negative selection after labeling with CD138 magnetic microbeads on a MACS separator, removing myeloma plasma cells. Flow cytometry on an Attune NxT with CD138 antibodies was used to check the purity of the isolated cells. TRIzol reagent was used to extract total RNA, and a NanoDrop spectrophotometer was used to quantify the extracted RNA. Paired RNA-seq and IR-seq were performed on each patient's CD138-negative bone marrow sample. Study-level results and caveats: Removing single-read clonotypes increased the correlation between IR-seq and RNA-seq shared clonotype proportions. Compared with RNA-seq, IR-seq captured clonotypes at much higher depth and more reliably, and a smaller IR-seq throughput was enough to identify most shared clonotypes. Single-read clonotypes made up 80% to 85% of clonotypes but approximately 3.5% of total reads in IR-seq, and 74.6% of clonotypes and approximately 48% of reads in RNA-seq. Rather than purified T cells, the sorted CD138-negative fraction was a mixed bone marrow immune population.

V is cut by 7 bases and J by 7 bases, and the space between the germline ends is 11 bases. Inclusive of the bounding cysteine and phenylalanine, the CDR3 is 13 residues long. The only DNA kept is the CDR3, 39 bases in frame from the first base. Taken from the germline V gene, the CDR1 and CDR2 loops are SNHLY and FYNNEI. This TCR was recovered from a donor at least 40 years old with multiple myeloma. Recombination linked TRBV2 to TRBJ1-6; tentative D gene TRBD1, with 6 bases matching. Sequencing input: a population of CD138-negative cells sorted from bone marrow. The cell subset or site label here, explained by the study, means: bone marrow mononuclear cells depleted of CD138+ plasma/myeloma cells by negative magnetic selection. The CDR3 sequence is CASMKDSNSPLHF. In nucleotides, the sequence is TGTGCCAGCATGAAGGACAGCAATTCACCCCTCCACTTT.